These 24 T cell receptor beta chains came from one sample sequenced in a study of blood T cell repertoires in COVID-19. Profiled with immunoSEQ multiplex PCR; TCRdb holds only in-frame clones, not every one. This repertoire shows nearly 250,000 clones, about 84% found once; its top ten account for around 6%. The material sequenced was peripheral blood. The receptors here all came from a woman older than 75 with COVID-19, enrolled during active disease.

This rearrangement joins TRBV6-1 to TRBJ1-6, with D maybe TRBD1 (5 bases). This CDR3 is built from 15 residues. The V gene lost 3 bases and the J gene lost 3 bases, with 9 bases spanning the gap. Germline-derived CDR1 and CDR2 are MNHNS and SASEGT. Here the CDR3 DNA reads TGTGCCAGCAGTGACAGGGTCGACTATAATTCACCCCTCCACTTT. Amino acids: CASSDRVDYNSPLHF.

The gene calls are TRBV18 and TRBJ1-1; TRBD1 is a possible D gene (5 bases). Germline V gene data show CDR1 as KGHSH and CDR2 as LQKENI. This CDR3 region has 14 residues. Deletions cut 2 bases from V and 5 bases from J, with 12 bases between. The CDR3 DNA reads as TGTGCCAGCTCACCAATGGGGGGAGGGACTGAAGCTTTCTTT. Protein: CASSPMGGGTEAFF. The whole variable domain, filled in from reference TRBV18 and TRBJ1-1, reads NAGVMQNPRHLVRRRGQEARLRCSPMKGHSHVYWYRQLPEEGLKFMVYLQKENIIDESGMPKERFSAEFPKEGPSILRIQQVVRGDSAAYFCASSPMGGGTEAFFGQGTRLTVV.

The chain joins TRBV28 to TRBJ2-7; 8 positions match TRBD2. CDR1 is MDHEN and CDR2 is SYDVKM in the germline V gene. This CDR3 spans 18 amino acids. Trimming removed 5 bases from V and 0 bases from J; junction bases left unmatched: 15. CDR3 DNA sequence: TGTGCCAGCAGTACCCTCCTCATGGGGGGGACTAGCTCCTACGAGCAGTACTTC. Translating gives CASSTLLMGGTSSYEQYF.

CDR3 sequence (DNA): TGTGCCAGCAGCTTAGGAGGAGCGGGGGGGCTAGGAGAGACCCAGTACTTC. Residues: CASSLGGAGGLGETQYF. This chain joins TRBV7-8 and TRBJ2-5, with 10 bases aligning to TRBD2. After removal of 1 base from V and 4 bases from J, the junction contained 9 bases not matched to a gene. This CDR3 has 17 amino acids. CDR1 and CDR2 (germline): SGHVS, FQNEAQ. The variable domain in full, completed from reference TRBV7-8 and TRBJ2-5, reads GAGVSQSPRYKVAKRGQDVALRCDPISGHVSLFWYQQALGQGPEFLTYFQNEAQLDKSGLPSDRFFAERPEGSVSTLKIQRTQQEDSAVYLCASSLGGAGGLGETQYFGPGTRLLVL.

As to this clone: One junction end disagrees with the germline gene, perhaps due to a read error. The chain joins TRBV5-5 to TRBJ1-2; tentative D call: TRBD1 (5 bases). The CDR3 has 13 amino acids. CDR1 and CDR2 (germline): SGHKS, YYEKEE (reference sequence). In DNA form, the CDR3 reads TGTGCCAGCAGCCGTCCCGGGGGGGATGGATACACCTTC. Translation: CASSRPGGDGYTF. Looking up the rest from reference TRBV5-5 and TRBJ1-2 gives the full variable domain: DAGVTQSPTHLIKTRGQQVTLRCSPISGHKSVSWYQQVLGQGPQFIFQYYEKEERGRGNFPDRFSARQFPNYSSELNVNALLLGDSALYLCASSRPGGDGYTFGSGTRLTVV.

The chain's CDR3 is CASSSGQVMGRPQHF. DNA of the CDR3: TGTGCCAGCAGCTCCGGACAGGTCATGGGAAGACCCCAGCATTTT. The rearrangement uses TRBV5-6 and TRBJ1-5, with 7 bases matching TRBD1. This CDR3 contains 15 residues. From germline, CDR1 is SGHDT and CDR2 YYEEEE. V shed 3 bases, J shed 10 bases, and the junction held 13 bases outside the gene matches.

This sequence joins TRBV6-5 and TRBJ1-2; D may be TRBD1 (6 bases). CDR3 length equals 15 residues. Trimming removed 7 bases from V and 8 bases from J, with 23 bases in between. Germline V CDR1 and CDR2: MNHEY, SVGAGI. The CDR3 sequence is CASIATGSGRYGYTF. CDR3 nucleotide sequence: TGTGCCAGCATTGCGACAGGAAGCGGACGTTACGGCTACACCTTC.

The V call is TRBV6-2 or TRBV6-3, the J call TRBJ1-3; D not resolved. The germline V gene encodes CDR1 MNHEY and CDR2 SVGEGT. Trimming shortened V by 6 bases and J by 0 bases, and 12 bases separated the two germline ends. The CDR3 has 15 amino acids. The CDR3: CASSRGPGSGNTIYF. CDR3 coding DNA: TGTGCCAGCAGCCGAGGGCCGGGCTCTGGAAACACCATATATTTT.

The chain is built from TRBV6-5 and TRBJ2-7, with 7 bases aligning to TRBD1. After removal of 5 bases from V and 1 base from J, the junction contained 2 bases not matched to a gene. The CDR3 has 13 amino acids. Germline lookup yields CDR1 MNHEY and CDR2 SVGAGI. CDR3 in DNA: TGTGCCAGCAGTCGACAGGGATCCTACGAGCAGTACTTC. Its translation is CASSRQGSYEQYF.

The rearrangement joins TRBV3-1 (or the pseudogene TRBV3-2) to TRBJ2-2; 8 nucleotides line up with TRBD2. The V gene end was trimmed by 2 bases and the J gene end by 7 bases; junction bases not matched to a gene: 6. Germline CDR1 reads LGHDT; CDR2 reads YNNKEL (reference sequence). This CDR3 comprises 15 residues. The CDR3 DNA reads TGTGCCAGCAGCCAAAGCGGGGGCCCCTACGGGGAGCTGTTTTTT. Protein sequence: CASSQSGGPYGELFF.

The rearrangement joins TRBV7-6 to TRBJ2-1; TRBD1 might be the D (6 bases). The CDR3 runs to 17 residues. The germline V gene encodes CDR1 SGHVS and CDR2 FNYEAQ. V was trimmed by 2 bases and J by 4 bases, leaving 18 bases between them. In nucleotides, the CDR3 is TGTGCCAGCAGCTTAAGAGTTAGGGGGTCCCTTTACAATGAGCAGTTCTTC. Translating gives CASSLRVRGSLYNEQFF.

This chain uses TRBV7-8 with TRBJ2-7, with D maybe TRBD1 (6 bases). The CDR3 has 15 amino acids. Germline V gene data show CDR1 as SGHVS and CDR2 as FQNEAQ. The V end was cut by 5 bases, the J end by 3 bases, with 17 bases between. The CDR3 region is CASSRLRTELYEQYF. DNA of the CDR3: TGTGCCAGCAGCCGACTACGGACAGAACTCTACGAGCAGTACTTC.

The sample holds a few counts of this clone. The chain carries TRBV15 and TRBJ1-2, with a weak D call TRBD1 (6 bases). Germline V gives CDR1 LNHNV, CDR2 YYDKDF (reference sequence). This CDR3 spans 15 amino acids. The V and J ends lost 5 bases and 4 bases respectively, with 17 bases between them. The DNA for the CDR3 is TGTGCCACCAGCCTAAAAGGGGGGGCCGGCTATGGCTACACCTTC. Translation: CATSLKGGAGYGYTF. The full variable domain, rest sourced from reference TRBV15 and TRBJ1-2, is DAMVIQNPRYQVTQFGKPVTLSCSQTLNHNVMYWYQQKSSQAPKLLFHYYDKDFNNEADTPDNFQSRRPNTSFCFLDIRSPGLGDTAMYLCATSLKGGAGYGYTFGSGTRLTVV.

The table lists this clone with a count of one. J is TRBJ1-1 and V is TRBV27; TRBD1 might be the D (6 bases). Per the germline V gene, CDR1 is MNHEY and CDR2 is SMNVEV (reference sequence). V lost 2 bases to trimming and J lost 1 base, with 14 bases between them. The CDR3 is 16 residues long. The DNA of the CDR3 is TGTGCCAGCAGTTTAGGTCCGGACAGAACGAACACTGAAGCTTTCTTT. This translates into CASSLGPDRTNTEAFF.

V usage is TRBV15 and J usage is TRBJ1-5, with 8 bases fitting TRBD1. The CDR3 extends over 15 amino acids. CDR1 is LNHNV and CDR2 is YYDKDF in the germline V gene (reference sequence). V shed 4 bases, J shed 2 bases, and the junction held 4 bases outside the gene matches. In nucleotides, the CDR3 is TGTGCCACCAGCAAGACAGGGGATCGCAATCAGCCCCAGCATTTT. Protein product: CATSKTGDRNQPQHF.

The rearrangement uses TRBV6-6 and TRBJ1-5, with unresolved D. This CDR3 comprises 14 residues. Trimming left V 8 bases short and J 2 bases short, with 13 bases between. The germline V gene has CDR1 MNHNY and CDR2 SVGAGI (reference sequence). The CDR3 coding sequence is TGTGCCAGCTCTCTAATTGCGCGCAATCAGCCCCAGCATTTT. As protein: CASSLIARNQPQHF.

A few counts support this clone. The junction shows a germline mismatch at one end, possibly a read error. DNA for the CDR3: TGTGCCAGCAGCTTGGAGGGGTTATCCTACTCCAACAATGAGCAGTTCTTC. Translated, it gives CASSLEGLSYSNNEQFF. This chain connects TRBV5-4 to TRBJ2-1; D is possibly TRBD1 (5 bases). The CDR3 is 17 residues long. Germline V gives CDR1 SGHNT, CDR2 YYREEE (reference sequence).

This clone was counted only a few times. The chain carries TRBV7-2 and TRBJ2-1, with no clear D. The CDR3 consists of 14 residues. Trimming cost V 5 bases and J 5 bases, with 13 bases left between them. Germline V gene sequence: CDR1 SGHTA, CDR2 FQGNSA. CDR3 sequence (DNA): TGTGCCAGCAGCATAGGCTGGGCACACAATGAGCAGTTCTTC. Its translation is CASSIGWAHNEQFF. Supplemented by reference TRBV7-2 and TRBJ2-1, the full variable domain reads GAGVSQSPSNKVTEKGKDVELRCDPISGHTALYWYRQSLGQGLEFLIYFQGNSAPDKSGLPSDRFSAERTGGSVSTLTIQRTQQEDSAVYLCASSIGWAHNEQFFGPGTRLTVL.

The genes are TRBV9 and TRBJ1-1, with 10 bases aligning to TRBD1. The germline CDR1 and CDR2 sequences are SGDLS and YYNGEE. Germline trimming cut 0 bases from V and 7 bases from J; bases unmatched to any gene: 3. CDR3 length: 14 amino acids. This CDR3 reads CASSVVGQGFEAFF. The CDR3 DNA follows: TGTGCCAGCAGCGTAGTGGGACAGGGGTTTGAAGCTTTCTTT.

V and J are TRBV9 and TRBJ2-1; 12 bases align to TRBD2. This CDR3 has 15 amino acids. J gave up 5 bases and V 0 bases, and 0 bases lay outside the gene matches. CDR1 and CDR2 (germline): SGDLS, YYNGEE. In DNA form, the CDR3 reads TGTGCCAGCAGCGTAGGACTAGCGGGGGACAATGAGCAGTTCTTC. Its translation is CASSVGLAGDNEQFF.

This rearrangement joins TRBV6-1 to TRBJ2-4, with a weak D call TRBD2 (5 bases). The CDR3 is 18 residues long. From germline, CDR1 is MNHNS and CDR2 SASEGT. Between the trimmed V and J ends, which lost 2 bases and 4 bases, there was a span of 21 bases. CDR3: CASSELGRELTMKNIQYF. The CDR3 DNA follows: TGTGCCAGCAGTGAATTGGGTAGGGAATTGACTATGAAAAACATTCAGTACTTC.

The chain combines TRBV7-9 with TRBJ2-1, with unresolved D. Germline V lookup: CDR1 SEHNR, CDR2 FQNEAQ (reference sequence). The CDR3 length is 14 residues. The germline V and J ends were trimmed by 7 bases and 3 bases, with 13 bases remaining between them. For the CDR3, the DNA is TGTGCCAGCATCTCCAACTCGGGCTACAATGAGCAGTTCTTC. This codes for CASISNSGYNEQFF.

CDR3 sequence (DNA): TGTGCCAGCAGCTCGAGGGGACTAGCGAATAATGAGCAGTTCTTC. As protein: CASSSRGLANNEQFF. V gene TRBV6-2 or TRBV6-3 combines with J gene TRBJ2-1, with TRBD2 matching 10 bases. Losses at the gene ends were 6 bases for V and 7 bases for J; bases not matched to a gene: 9. This CDR3 spans 15 amino acids. From germline, CDR1 is MNHEY and CDR2 SVGEGT.

This chain connects TRBV27 to TRBJ2-7; 10 nucleotides match TRBD1. V trimming: 2 bases; J trimming: 1 base; junction bases outside the gene matches: 17. Germline V gene data show CDR1 as MNHEY and CDR2 as SMNVEV (reference sequence). The CDR3 has 20 amino acids. This chain's CDR3 is CASSLGRRTGGKFFSYEQYV. Written as DNA, the CDR3 is TGTGCCAGCAGTTTAGGACGCCGGACAGGGGGGAAGTTTTTTTCCTACGAGCAGTACGTC.